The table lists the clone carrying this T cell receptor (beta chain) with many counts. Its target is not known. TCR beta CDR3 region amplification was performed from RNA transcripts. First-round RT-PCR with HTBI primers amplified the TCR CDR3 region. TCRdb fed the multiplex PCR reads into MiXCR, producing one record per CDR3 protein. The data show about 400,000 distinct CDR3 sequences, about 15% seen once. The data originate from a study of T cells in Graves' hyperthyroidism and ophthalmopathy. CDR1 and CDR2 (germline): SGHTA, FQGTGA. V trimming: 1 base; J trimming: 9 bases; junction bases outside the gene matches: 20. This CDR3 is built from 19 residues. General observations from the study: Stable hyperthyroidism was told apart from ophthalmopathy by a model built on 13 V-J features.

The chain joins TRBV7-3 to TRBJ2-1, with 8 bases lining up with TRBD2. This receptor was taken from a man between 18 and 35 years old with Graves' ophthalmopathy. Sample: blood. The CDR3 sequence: CASSLNVPREREKVGEQFF. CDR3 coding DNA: TGTGCCAGCAGCTTAAACGTACCAAGAGAGCGGGAGAAGGTTGGTGAGCAGTTCTTC.